This T cell receptor (beta chain) came from a study of blood T cell repertoires in COVID-19. Study summary: The United States, Italy and Spain were the sources of the acute and convalescent COVID-19 samples.

This clone has just one count. Germline V gives CDR1 SGHTA, CDR2 FQGNSA. The CDR3 totals 14 residues. After removal of 1 base from V and 5 bases from J, the junction contained 4 bases not matched to a gene. The authors' processing: Amplification with reference gene primers provided the estimates of nucleated cell counts. Assay: immunoSEQ multiplex PCR; the TCRdb copy retains only in-frame clones and omits some. V and J calls and clone size come straight from that table; D and trimming were deduced from the DNA. Of some 97,000 clones listed, around nine tenths are singletons. The sample comprised peripheral blood. The rearrangement uses TRBV7-2 and TRBJ1-1; TRBD1 matches at 7 bases. This TCR was sampled from a man in his fifties or sixties with acute or convalescent COVID-19. The CDR3 spells CASSLGGGRTEAFF. The CDR3 bases are TGTGCCAGCAGCTTAGGAGGGGGCCGGACTGAAGCTTTCTTT. The complete variable domain, with remaining parts taken from reference TRBV7-2 and TRBJ1-1, reads GAGVSQSPSNKVTEKGKDVELRCDPISGHTALYWYRQSLGQGLEFLIYFQGNSAPDKSGLPSDRFSAERTGGSVSTLTIQRTQQEDSAVYLCASSLGGGRTEAFFGQGTRLTVV.